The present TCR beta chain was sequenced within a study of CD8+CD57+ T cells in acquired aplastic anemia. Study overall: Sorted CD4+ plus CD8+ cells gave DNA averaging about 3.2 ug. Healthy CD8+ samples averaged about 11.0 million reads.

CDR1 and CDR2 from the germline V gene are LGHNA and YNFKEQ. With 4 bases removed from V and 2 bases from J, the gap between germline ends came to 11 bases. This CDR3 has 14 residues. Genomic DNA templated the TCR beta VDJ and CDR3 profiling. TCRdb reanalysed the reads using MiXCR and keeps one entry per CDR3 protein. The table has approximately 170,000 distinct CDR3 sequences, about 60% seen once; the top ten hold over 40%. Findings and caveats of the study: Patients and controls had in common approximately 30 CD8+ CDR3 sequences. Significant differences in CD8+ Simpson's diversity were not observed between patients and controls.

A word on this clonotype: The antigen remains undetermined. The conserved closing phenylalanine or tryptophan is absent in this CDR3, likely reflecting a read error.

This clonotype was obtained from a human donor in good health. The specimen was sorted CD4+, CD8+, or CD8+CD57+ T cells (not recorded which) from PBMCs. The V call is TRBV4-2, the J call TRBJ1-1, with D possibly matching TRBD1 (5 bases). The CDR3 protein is CASSRGGLNTEAFL. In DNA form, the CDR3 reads TGTGCCAGCAGCCGCGGGGGACTCAACACTGAAGCTTTCCTT.